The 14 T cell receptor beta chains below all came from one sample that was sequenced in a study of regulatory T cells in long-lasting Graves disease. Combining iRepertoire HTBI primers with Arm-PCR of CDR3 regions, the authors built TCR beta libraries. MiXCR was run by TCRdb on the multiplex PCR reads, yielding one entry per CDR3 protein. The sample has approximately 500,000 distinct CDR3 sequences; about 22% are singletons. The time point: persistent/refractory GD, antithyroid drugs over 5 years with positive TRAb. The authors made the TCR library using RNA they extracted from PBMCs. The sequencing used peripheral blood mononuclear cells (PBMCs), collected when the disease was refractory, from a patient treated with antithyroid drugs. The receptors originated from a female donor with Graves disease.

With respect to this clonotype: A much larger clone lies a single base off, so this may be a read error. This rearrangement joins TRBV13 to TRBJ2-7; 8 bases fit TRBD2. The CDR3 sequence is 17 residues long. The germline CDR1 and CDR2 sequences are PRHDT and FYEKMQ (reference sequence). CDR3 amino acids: CASSFTSGGLPVYGQYF. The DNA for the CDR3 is TGTGCCAGCAGCTTTACCAGCGGGGGTCTCCCTGTCTACGGGCAGTACTTC.

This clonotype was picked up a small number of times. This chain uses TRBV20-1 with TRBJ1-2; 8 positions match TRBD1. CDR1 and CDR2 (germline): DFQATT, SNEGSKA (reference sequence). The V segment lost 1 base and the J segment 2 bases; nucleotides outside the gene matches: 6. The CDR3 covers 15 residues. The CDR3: CSARARDRRNYGYTF. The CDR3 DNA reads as TGCAGTGCTAGAGCTCGGGACAGGAGAAACTATGGCTACACCTTC.

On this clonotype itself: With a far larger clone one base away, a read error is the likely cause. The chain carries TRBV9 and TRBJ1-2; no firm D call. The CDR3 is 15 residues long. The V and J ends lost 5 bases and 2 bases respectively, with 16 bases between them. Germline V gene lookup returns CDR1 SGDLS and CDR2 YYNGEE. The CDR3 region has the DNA TGTGCCAGCAGTGAAGGACGGGGTTTCAACTATGGCTACACCTTC. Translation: CASSEGRGFNYGYTF.

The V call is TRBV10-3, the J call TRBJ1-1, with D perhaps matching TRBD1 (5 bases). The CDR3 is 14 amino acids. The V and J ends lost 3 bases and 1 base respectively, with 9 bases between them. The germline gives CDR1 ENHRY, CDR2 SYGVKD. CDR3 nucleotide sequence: TGTGCCATCAGTGACCTCCAGGGGAACACTGAAGCTTTCTTT. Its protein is CAISDLQGNTEAFF.

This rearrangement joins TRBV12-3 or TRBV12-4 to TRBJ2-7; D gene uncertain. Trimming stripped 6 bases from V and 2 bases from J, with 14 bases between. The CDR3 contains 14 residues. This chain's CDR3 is CASSALGRPYEQYF. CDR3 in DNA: TGTGCCAGCAGCGCCCTGGGCAGACCCTACGAGCAGTACTTC.

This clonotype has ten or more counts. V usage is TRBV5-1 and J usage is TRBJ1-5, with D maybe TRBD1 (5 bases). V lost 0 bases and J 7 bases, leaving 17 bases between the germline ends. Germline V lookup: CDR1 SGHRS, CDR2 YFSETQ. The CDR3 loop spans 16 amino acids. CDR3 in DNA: TGCGCCAGCAGCTTGGAAGGCCCAGGGAACGGGCAGCCCCAGCATTTT. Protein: CASSLEGPGNGQPQHF.

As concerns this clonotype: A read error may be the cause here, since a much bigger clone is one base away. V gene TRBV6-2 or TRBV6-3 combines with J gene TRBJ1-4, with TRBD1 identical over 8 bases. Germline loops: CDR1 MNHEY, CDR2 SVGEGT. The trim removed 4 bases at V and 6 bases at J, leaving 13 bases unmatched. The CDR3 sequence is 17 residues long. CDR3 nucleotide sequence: TGTGCCAGCAGTTGCGGGGCAGGGGGCGAGACTGATGAAAAACTGTTTTTT. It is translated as CASSCGAGGETDEKLFF.

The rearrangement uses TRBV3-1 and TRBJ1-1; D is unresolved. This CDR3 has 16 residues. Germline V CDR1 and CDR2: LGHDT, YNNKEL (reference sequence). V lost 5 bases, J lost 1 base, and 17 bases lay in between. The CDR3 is CASSVRFDIWNTEAFF. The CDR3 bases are TGTGCCAGCAGCGTTCGGTTCGACATTTGGAACACTGAAGCTTTCTTT.

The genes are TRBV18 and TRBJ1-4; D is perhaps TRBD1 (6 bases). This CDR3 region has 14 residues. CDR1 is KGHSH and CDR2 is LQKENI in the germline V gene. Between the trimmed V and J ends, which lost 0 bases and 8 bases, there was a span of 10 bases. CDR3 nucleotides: TGTGCCAGCTCACCACCGGGACAAAGAGAAAAACTGTTTTTT. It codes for CASSPPGQREKLFF.

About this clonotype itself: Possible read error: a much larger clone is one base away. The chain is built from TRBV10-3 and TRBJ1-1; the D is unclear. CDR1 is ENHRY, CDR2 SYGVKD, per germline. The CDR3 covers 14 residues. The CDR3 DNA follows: TGTGCCGCATCAAGGGTGGAGGGAGGCGAGGAAGTTTTCTTT. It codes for CAASRVEGGEEVFF.

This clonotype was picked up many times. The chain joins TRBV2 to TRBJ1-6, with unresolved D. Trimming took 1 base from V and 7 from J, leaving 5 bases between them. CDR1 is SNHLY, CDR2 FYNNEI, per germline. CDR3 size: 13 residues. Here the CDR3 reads CASSEEENSPLHF. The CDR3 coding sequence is TGTGCCAGCAGTGAAGAAGAGAATTCACCCCTCCACTTT.

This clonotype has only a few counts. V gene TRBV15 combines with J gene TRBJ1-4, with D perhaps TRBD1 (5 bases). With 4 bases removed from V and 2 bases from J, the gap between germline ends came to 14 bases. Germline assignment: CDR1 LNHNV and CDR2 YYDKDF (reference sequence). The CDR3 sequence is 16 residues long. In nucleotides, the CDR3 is TGTGCCACCAGCACCGGCCTCAGGGTGACTAATGAAAAACTGTTTTTT. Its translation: CATSTGLRVTNEKLFF.

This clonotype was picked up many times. The chain's CDR3 is CASSLGQGLNTGELFF. Written as DNA, the CDR3 is TGTGCCAGCAGCTTGGGACAGGGATTAAACACCGGGGAGCTGTTTTTT. The chain is built from TRBV12-3 or TRBV12-4 and TRBJ2-2; 9 bases are a match to TRBD1. This CDR3 comprises 16 residues. J was trimmed by 2 bases and V by 6 bases; bases with no gene match: 7.

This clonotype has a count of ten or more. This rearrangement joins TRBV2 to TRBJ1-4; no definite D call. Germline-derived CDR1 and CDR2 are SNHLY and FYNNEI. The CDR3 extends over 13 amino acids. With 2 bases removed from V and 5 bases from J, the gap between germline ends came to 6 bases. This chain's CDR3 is CASSETRNEKLFF. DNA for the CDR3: TGTGCCAGCAGTGAAACCAGGAATGAAAAACTGTTTTTT. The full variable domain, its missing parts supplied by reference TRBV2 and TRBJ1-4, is EPEVTQTPSHQVTQMGQEVILRCVPISNHLYFYWYRQILGQKVEFLVSFYNNEISEKSEIFDDQFSVERPDGSNFTLKIRSTKLEDSAMYFCASSETRNEKLFFGSGTQLSVL.